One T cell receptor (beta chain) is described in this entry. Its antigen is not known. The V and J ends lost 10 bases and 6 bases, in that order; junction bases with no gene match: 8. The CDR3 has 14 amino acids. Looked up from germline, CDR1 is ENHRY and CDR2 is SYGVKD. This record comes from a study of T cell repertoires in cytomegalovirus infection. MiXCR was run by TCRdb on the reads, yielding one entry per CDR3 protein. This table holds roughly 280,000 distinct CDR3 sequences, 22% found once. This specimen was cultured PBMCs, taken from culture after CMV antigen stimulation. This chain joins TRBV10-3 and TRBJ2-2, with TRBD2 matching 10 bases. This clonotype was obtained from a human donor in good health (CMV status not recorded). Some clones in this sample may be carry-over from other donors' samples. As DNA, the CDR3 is TGTGCCACTTCTCAAGCGGGAGGGGCCGGGGAGCTGTTTTTT. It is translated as CATSQAGGAGELFF.